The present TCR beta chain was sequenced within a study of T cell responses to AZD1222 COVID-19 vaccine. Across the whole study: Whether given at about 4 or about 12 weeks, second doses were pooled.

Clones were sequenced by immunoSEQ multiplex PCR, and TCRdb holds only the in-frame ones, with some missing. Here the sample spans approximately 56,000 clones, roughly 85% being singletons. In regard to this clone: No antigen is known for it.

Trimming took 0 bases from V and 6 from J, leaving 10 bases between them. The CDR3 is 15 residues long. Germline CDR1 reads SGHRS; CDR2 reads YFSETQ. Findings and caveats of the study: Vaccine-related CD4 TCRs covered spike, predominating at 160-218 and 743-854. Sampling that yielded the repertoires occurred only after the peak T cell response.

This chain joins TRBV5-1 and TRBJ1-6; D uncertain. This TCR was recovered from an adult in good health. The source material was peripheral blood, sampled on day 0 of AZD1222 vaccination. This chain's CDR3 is CASSLVTGGNSPLHF. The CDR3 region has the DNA TGCGCCAGCAGCTTGGTAACGGGCGGTAATTCACCCCTCCACTTT.